Shown below are 21 T cell receptor beta chains from a single sample sequenced in a study of blood T cell repertoires in COVID-19. Sequenced by immunoSEQ multiplex PCR; TCRdb stores in-frame clones only, minus some. The sample records about 70,000 clones, approximately 86% being singletons. Sequenced: peripheral blood. Source of these receptors: a woman in her sixties with acute or convalescent COVID-19.

The V and J genes are TRBV5-1 and TRBJ1-2; 7 bases match TRBD1. CDR1 and CDR2 (germline): SGHRS, YFSETQ. CDR3 length: 14 amino acids. Losses at the gene ends were 4 bases for V and 4 bases for J; bases not matched to a gene: 7. CDR3 region: CASSGQDGRYGYTF. The CDR3 DNA is TGCGCCAGCAGCGGACAGGACGGACGCTATGGCTACACCTTC.

J is TRBJ1-6 and V is TRBV7-2; a possible D gene is TRBD1 (5 bases). The CDR3 has 15 amino acids. The germline CDR1 and CDR2 sequences are SGHTA and FQGNSA. The germline V and J ends were trimmed by 1 base and 7 bases, with 11 bases remaining between them. The CDR3 loop reads CASSLGGGNNSPLHF. CDR3 DNA: TGTGCCAGCAGCTTAGGCGGGGGTAACAATTCACCCCTCCACTTT.

CDR3: CASSKHGGGYTF. For the CDR3, the DNA is TGTGCCAGCAGTAAACACGGGGGAGGCTACACCTTC. The rearrangement uses TRBV12-3 or TRBV12-4 and TRBJ1-2, with D possibly TRBD1 on 5 matching bases. This CDR3 spans 12 amino acids. V shed 5 bases and J shed 8 bases, with 12 bases lying between them.

The V gene is TRBV7-6, the J gene TRBJ2-3; 12 nucleotides align to TRBD2. CDR1 SGHVS and CDR2 FNYEAQ come from the germline V gene. V was clipped by 3 bases and J by 4 bases; unmatched bases: 5. The CDR3 runs 16 residues. CDR3 DNA: TGTGCCAGCAGCTTGACTAGCGGGAGCTTGGCAGATACGCAGTATTTT. Translation: CASSLTSGSLADTQYF.

This chain joins TRBV14 and TRBJ2-7; D remains unclear. Between the trimmed V and J ends, which lost 4 bases and 0 bases, there was a span of 13 bases. Per germline, CDR1 SGHDN and CDR2 FVKESK. There are 15 residues in the CDR3. CDR3 in DNA: TGTGCCAGCAGCCTCCCCTTCTCGAGCTCCTACGAGCAGTACTTC. Amino acids: CASSLPFSSSYEQYF. The full variable domain, with the rest looked up from reference TRBV14 and TRBJ2-7, is EAGVTQFPSHSVIEKGQTVTLRCDPISGHDNLYWYRRVMGKEIKFLLHFVKESKQDESGMPNNRFLAERTGGTYSTLKVQPAELEDSGVYFCASSLPFSSSYEQYFGPGTRLTVT.

This chain joins TRBV7-8 and TRBJ1-5; D is unclear. V was shortened by 6 bases and J by 7 bases, with 16 bases between the two germline ends. Germline V gene data show CDR1 as SGHVS and CDR2 as FQNEAQ. There are 14 residues in the CDR3. CDR3 loop: CASSQFGGRQPQHF. The CDR3 DNA is TGTGCCAGCAGTCAATTTGGAGGCCGACAGCCCCAGCATTTT.

This clone was counted once. The junction differs from germline at one of its ends, possibly a read error. The CDR3 nucleotides are TGTGCCAGTAGTTTAGAGCTAGCGGGGGGTTCCTCCTACAATGAGCAGTTCTTC. Translating it yields CASSLELAGGSSYNEQFF. The chain employs TRBV19 and TRBJ2-1; 11 bases are shared with TRBD2. Germline V gives CDR1 LNHDA, CDR2 SQIVND (reference sequence). The CDR3 extends over 18 amino acids.

The V gene is TRBV7-9, the J gene TRBJ1-6; 10 bases map to TRBD1. The CDR3 spans 15 residues. V lost 5 bases to trimming and J lost 12 bases; unmatched junction nucleotides: 10. Looked up from germline, CDR1 is SEHNR and CDR2 is FQNEAQ (reference sequence). The CDR3, as DNA: TGTGCCAGCAGCCCCCCCGGGACAGGGGTGGGACCCCTCCACTTT. Translation gives CASSPPGTGVGPLHF. The entire variable domain, with the rest obtained from reference TRBV7-9 and TRBJ1-6, is as follows: DTGVSQNPRHKITKRGQNVTFRCDPISEHNRLYWYRQTLGQGPEFLTYFQNEAQLEKSRLLSDRFSAERPKGSFSTLEIQRTEQGDSAMYLCASSPPGTGVGPLHFGNGTRLTVT.

The chain couples TRBV5-6 to TRBJ2-6; possible D gene TRBD1, 5 bases. CDR3 length equals 15 residues. The V end lost 0 bases, the J end lost 4 bases, and 8 bases lay between the germline ends. Germline CDR1 is SGHDT and CDR2 is YYEEEE. For the CDR3, the DNA is TGTGCCAGCAGCTTGGATGGGGCCGGGGCCAACGTCCTGACTTTC. Translation: CASSLDGAGANVLTF.

The rearrangement joins TRBV2 to TRBJ2-5; D not resolved. The end of the DNA is better explained by TRBJ2-7, so the J call may be wrong. Germline lookup yields CDR1 SNHLY and CDR2 FYNNEI. This CDR3 comprises 11 residues. CDR3 sequence (DNA): TGTGCCAGCACCCCCACCTACGAGCAGTACTTC. Its translation is CASTPTYEQYF.

This chain connects TRBV29-1 to TRBJ1-2; tentatively, D is TRBD1 (6 bases). Looked up from germline, CDR1 is SQVTM and CDR2 is ANQGSEA. V lost 3 bases to trimming and J lost 3 bases, with 14 bases between them. The CDR3 is 14 residues long. CDR3 in amino acids: CSVDRGENYYGYTF. For the CDR3, the DNA is TGCAGCGTTGACAGGGGCGAAAACTACTATGGCTACACCTTC.

V usage is TRBV7-3 and J usage is TRBJ2-2; D is unresolved. CDR1 is SGHTA and CDR2 is FQGTGA in the germline V gene. This CDR3 region has 14 residues. V gave up 1 base and J gave up 6 bases, with 9 bases separating them. The CDR3 DNA reads TGTGCCAGCAGCTTAAGCGTATATCCCGGGGAGCTGTTTTTT. Encoded protein: CASSLSVYPGELFF.

The rearrangement links TRBV29-1 to TRBJ1-2, with 9 nucleotides matching TRBD1. V dropped 4 bases and J dropped 0; count of bases not matched to a gene: 15. This CDR3 is 18 amino acids long. Germline values: CDR1 SQVTM, CDR2 ANQGSEA. The CDR3 here is CSVVGSRDRVASNYGYTF. CDR3 sequence (DNA): TGCAGCGTTGTGGGGTCCCGGGACAGGGTAGCCTCTAACTATGGCTACACCTTC. Looking up the rest from reference TRBV29-1 and TRBJ1-2 gives the full variable domain: SAVISQKPSRDICQRGTSLTIQCQVDSQVTMMFWYRQQPGQSLTLIATANQGSEATYESGFVIDKFPISRPNLTFSTLTVSNMSPEDSSIYLCSVVGSRDRVASNYGYTFGSGTRLTVV.

The genes are TRBV28 and TRBJ2-3; D unresolved. The V gene's germline CDR1 is MDHEN and CDR2 SYDVKM. Trimming removed 5 bases from V and 4 bases from J, with 10 bases in between. The CDR3 has 13 residues. CDR3: CASSPPSPDTQYF. The CDR3 coding sequence is TGTGCCAGCAGTCCGCCCAGTCCAGATACGCAGTATTTT.

V and J are TRBV25-1 and TRBJ1-2; D not resolved. In germline, CDR1 is MGHDK, CDR2 SYGVNS. CDR3 length: 14 residues. V gave up 3 bases and J gave up 4 bases, with 12 bases separating them. CDR3: CASSDPWQVYGYTF. The CDR3 coding sequence is TGTGCCAGCAGTGACCCCTGGCAGGTCTATGGCTACACCTTC.

A few counts support this clone. The chain carries TRBV7-9 and TRBJ1-1, with 8 bases identical to TRBD1. The V gene's germline CDR1 is SEHNR and CDR2 FQNEAQ (reference sequence). Trimming at V came to 4 bases and at J to 3 bases, leaving 16 bases not matched to a gene. The CDR3 is 18 residues long. CDR3 DNA: TGTGCCAGCAGCTCGGCCCTACTCAGGGGGCGGAACTACACTGAAGCTTTCTTT. Protein product: CASSSALLRGRNYTEAFF.

V and J are TRBV11-2 and TRBJ2-7; D is possibly TRBD2 (6 bases). CDR1 is SGHAT and CDR2 is FQNNGV in the germline V gene. The CDR3 has 15 amino acids. V was trimmed by 1 base and J by 4 bases, leaving 14 bases between them. The CDR3 DNA reads TGTGCCAGCAGCTTAGTTTTTAGGCGGGGATACGAGCAGTACTTC. As protein: CASSLVFRRGYEQYF.

This clone appeared a single time. The chain couples TRBV28 to TRBJ2-7; TRBD2 is a possible D gene (7 bases). V was clipped by 6 bases and J by 13 bases, with 16 bases between them. The germline CDR1 and CDR2 sequences are MDHEN and SYDVKM. This CDR3 has 11 amino acids. CDR3 protein: CASSARGLLYF. The CDR3 DNA reads TGTGCCAGCAGCGCGCGGGGGCTCTTATACTTC. The full variable domain, rest sourced from reference TRBV28 and TRBJ2-7, is DVKVTQSSRYLVKRTGEKVFLECVQDMDHENMFWYRQDPGLGLRLIYFSYDVKMKEKGDIPEGYSVSREKKERFSLILESASTNQTSMYLCASSARGLLYFGPGTRLTVT.

V and J are TRBV10-3 and TRBJ1-2, with D possibly being TRBD1 (5 bases). CDR1 is ENHRY, CDR2 SYGVKD, per germline. The CDR3 is made up of 12 amino acids. Between the trimmed V and J ends, which lost 3 bases and 3 bases, there was a span of 5 bases. This chain's CDR3 is CAISDRDYGYTF. CDR3 DNA sequence: TGTGCCATCAGTGACAGGGACTATGGCTACACCTTC.

This clone appeared a few times. The V call is TRBV29-1, the J call TRBJ1-5; tentatively, D is TRBD1 (5 bases). V was clipped by 4 bases and J by 4 bases, with 11 bases between them. This CDR3 is built from 13 residues. Germline V gene data show CDR1 as SQVTM and CDR2 as ANQGSEA. DNA of the CDR3: TGCAGCGTTGCATGGGGGGTAAATCAGCCCCAGCATTTT. This sequence encodes CSVAWGVNQPQHF.

This chain uses TRBV19 with TRBJ2-5, with 10 bases matching TRBD1. Per the germline V gene, CDR1 is LNHDA and CDR2 is SQIVND (reference sequence). Losses at the gene ends were 0 bases for V and 1 base for J; bases not matched to a gene: 8. The CDR3 spans 18 residues. For the CDR3, the DNA is TGTGCCAGTAGTATAGATCGTCTGGGACAGGGGACCCAAGAGACCCAGTACTTC. It codes for CASSIDRLGQGTQETQYF. Using reference TRBV19 and TRBJ2-5 for the parts outside the CDR3, the full variable domain is DGGITQSPKYLFRKEGQNVTLSCEQNLNHDAMYWYRQDPGQGLRLIYYSQIVNDFQKGDIAEGYSVSREKKESFPLTVTSAQKNPTAFYLCASSIDRLGQGTQETQYFGPGTRLLVL.